The T cell receptor beta chain described here comes from a study of T cell responses to AZD1222 COVID-19 vaccine. Study at large: Second-dose intervals of approximately 4 or approximately 12 weeks were pooled. General study findings and limits: Clonal diversity was possibly underestimated, and white British individuals and females predominated among donors. Unmutated variant regions are reportedly the target of nearly half of TCRs that are spike-specific.

Clones were sequenced by immunoSEQ multiplex PCR, and TCRdb holds only the in-frame ones, with some missing. This table holds about 130,000 clones, approximately 83% found once. Germline lookup yields CDR1 MDHEN and CDR2 SYDVKM. The CDR3 length is 16 residues. The junction had 8 bases not matched to a gene; V was cut back by 4 bases and J by 2 bases. A note on this clone: The target antigen is unknown.

The receptor was derived from an adult in good health. V gene TRBV28 combines with J gene TRBJ1-1; 9 bases line up with TRBD1. This sample comprised peripheral blood, obtained on day 0 of AZD1222 vaccination. The CDR3 DNA sequence: TGTGCCAGCAGTTCCACGGGACAGGGCCTAAACACTGAAGCTTTCTTT. Protein product: CASSSTGQGLNTEAFF.